This T cell receptor (beta chain) was found in a study of cytomegalovirus exposure and HLA in healthy donors. PCR was performed using 60 Vbeta and 13 Jbeta primers. Here immunoSEQ multiplex PCR was the method, and the copy in TCRdb shows in-frame clones only, minus some. Of 100,000 to 150,000 clones listed, 73% are singletons. The study's findings and limits: The HLA-A and HLA-B alleles of most subjects were reportedly predicted accurately from TCR beta sequences. The Asian-associated ancestry cluster reportedly had fewer N-insertions than the approximately 650-donor mean in a later analysis.

Remarks on this clone: Its specificity is not known.

The CDR3 has 14 amino acids. Germline values: CDR1 SNHLY, CDR2 FYNNEI. Between the trimmed V and J ends, which lost 6 bases and 8 bases, there was a span of 17 bases. Nominally healthy donors provided the samples, though records likely missed some immune exposures. The chain uses TRBV2 and TRBJ2-1; tentative D call: TRBD1 (7 bases). The sample consisted of PBMCs. The TCR comes from a man aged 55 to 69 in good health and CMV-seropositive. In DNA form, the CDR3 reads TGTGCCAGCAGCCCTAATACAGGGGACTATGAGCAGTTCTTC. Translation gives CASSPNTGDYEQFF.